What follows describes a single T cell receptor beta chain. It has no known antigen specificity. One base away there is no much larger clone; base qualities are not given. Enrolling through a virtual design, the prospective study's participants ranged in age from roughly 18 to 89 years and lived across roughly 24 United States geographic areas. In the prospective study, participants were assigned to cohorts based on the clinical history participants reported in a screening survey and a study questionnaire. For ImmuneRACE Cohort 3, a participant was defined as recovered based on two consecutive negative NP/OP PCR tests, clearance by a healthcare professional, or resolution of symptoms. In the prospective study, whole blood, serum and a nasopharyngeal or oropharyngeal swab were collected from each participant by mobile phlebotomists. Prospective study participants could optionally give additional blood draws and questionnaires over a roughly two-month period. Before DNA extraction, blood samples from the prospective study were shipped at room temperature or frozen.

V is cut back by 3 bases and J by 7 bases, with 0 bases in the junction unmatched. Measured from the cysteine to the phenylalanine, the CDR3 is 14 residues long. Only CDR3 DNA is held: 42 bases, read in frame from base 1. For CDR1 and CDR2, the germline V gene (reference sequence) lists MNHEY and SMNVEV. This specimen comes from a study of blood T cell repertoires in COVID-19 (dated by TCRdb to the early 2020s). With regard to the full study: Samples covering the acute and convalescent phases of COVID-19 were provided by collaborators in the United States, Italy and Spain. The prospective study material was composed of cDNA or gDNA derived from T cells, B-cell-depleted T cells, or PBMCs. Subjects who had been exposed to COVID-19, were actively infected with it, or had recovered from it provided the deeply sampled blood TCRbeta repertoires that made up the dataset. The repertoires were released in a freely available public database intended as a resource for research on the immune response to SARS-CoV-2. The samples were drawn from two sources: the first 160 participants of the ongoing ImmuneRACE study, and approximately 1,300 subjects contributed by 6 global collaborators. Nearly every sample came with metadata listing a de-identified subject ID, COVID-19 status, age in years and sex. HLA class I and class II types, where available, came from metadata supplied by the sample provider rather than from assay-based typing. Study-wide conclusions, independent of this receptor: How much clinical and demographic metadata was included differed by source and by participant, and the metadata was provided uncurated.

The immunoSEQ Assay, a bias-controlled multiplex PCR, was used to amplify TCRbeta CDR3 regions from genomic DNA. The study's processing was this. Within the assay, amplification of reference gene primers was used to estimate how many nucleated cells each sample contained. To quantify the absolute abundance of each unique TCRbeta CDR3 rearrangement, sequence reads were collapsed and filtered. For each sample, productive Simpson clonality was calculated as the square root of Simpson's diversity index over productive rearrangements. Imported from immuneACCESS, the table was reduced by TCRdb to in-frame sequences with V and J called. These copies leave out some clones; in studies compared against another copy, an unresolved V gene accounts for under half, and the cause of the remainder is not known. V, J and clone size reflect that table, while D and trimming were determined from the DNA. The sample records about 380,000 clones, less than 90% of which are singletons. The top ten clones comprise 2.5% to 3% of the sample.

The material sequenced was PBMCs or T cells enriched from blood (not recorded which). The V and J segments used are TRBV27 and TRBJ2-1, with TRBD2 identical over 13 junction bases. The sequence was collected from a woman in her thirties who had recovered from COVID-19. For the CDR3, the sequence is CASSLGLAGNEQFF. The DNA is TGTGCCAGCAGTTTGGGACTAGCGGGAAATGAGCAGTTCTTC.